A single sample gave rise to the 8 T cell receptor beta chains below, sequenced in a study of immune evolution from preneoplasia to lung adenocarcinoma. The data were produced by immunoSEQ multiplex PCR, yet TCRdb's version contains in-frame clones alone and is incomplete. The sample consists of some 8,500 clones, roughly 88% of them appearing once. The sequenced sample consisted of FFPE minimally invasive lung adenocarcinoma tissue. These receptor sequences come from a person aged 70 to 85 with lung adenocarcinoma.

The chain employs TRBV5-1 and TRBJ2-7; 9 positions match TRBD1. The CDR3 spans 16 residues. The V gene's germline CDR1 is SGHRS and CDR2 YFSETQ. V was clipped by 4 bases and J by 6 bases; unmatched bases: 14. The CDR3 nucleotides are TGCGCCAGCAGCCCCCGGAGGGGACAGGGAGGAAGCGAGCAGTACTTC. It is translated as CASSPRRGQGGSEQYF.

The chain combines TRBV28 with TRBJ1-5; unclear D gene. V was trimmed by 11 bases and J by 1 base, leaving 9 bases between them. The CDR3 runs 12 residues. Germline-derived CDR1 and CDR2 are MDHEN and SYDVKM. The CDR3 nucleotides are TGTGCCGGAAAGAGCAGCAATCAGCCCCAGCATTTT. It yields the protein CAGKSSNQPQHF. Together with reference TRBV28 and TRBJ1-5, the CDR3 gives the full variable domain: DVKVTQSSRYLVKRTGEKVFLECVQDMDHENMFWYRQDPGLGLRLIYFSYDVKMKEKGDIPEGYSVSREKKERFSLILESASTNQTSMYLCAGKSSNQPQHFGDGTRLSIL.

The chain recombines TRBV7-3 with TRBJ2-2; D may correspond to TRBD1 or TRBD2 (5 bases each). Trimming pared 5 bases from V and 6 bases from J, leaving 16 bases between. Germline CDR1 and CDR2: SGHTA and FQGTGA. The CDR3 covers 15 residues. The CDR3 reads CASSDGRRGAGELFF. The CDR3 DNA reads TGTGCCAGCAGCGACGGACGCAGAGGGGCCGGGGAGCTGTTTTTT.

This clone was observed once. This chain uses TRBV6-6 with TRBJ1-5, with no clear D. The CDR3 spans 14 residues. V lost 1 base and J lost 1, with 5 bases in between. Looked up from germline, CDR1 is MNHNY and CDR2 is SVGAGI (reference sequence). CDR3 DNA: TGTGCCAGCAGTTACTTGGGAAGCAATCAGCCCCAGCATTTT. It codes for CASSYLGSNQPQHF.

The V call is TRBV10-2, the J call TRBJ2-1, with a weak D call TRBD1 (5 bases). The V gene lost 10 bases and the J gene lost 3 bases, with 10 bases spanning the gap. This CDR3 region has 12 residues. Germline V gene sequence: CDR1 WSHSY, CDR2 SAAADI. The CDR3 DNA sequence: TGCGCCACCTCTGACAGCTACAATGAGCAGTTCTTC. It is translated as CATSDSYNEQFF.

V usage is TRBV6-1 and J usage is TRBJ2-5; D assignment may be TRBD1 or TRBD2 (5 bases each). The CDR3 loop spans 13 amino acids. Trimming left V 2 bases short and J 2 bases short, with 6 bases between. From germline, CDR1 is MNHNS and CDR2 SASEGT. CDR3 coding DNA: TGTGCCAGCAGTGAATGGGGGCAAGAGACCCAGTACTTC. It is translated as CASSEWGQETQYF.

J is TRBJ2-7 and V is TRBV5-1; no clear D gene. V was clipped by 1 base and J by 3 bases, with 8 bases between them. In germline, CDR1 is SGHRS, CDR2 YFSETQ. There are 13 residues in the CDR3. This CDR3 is CASSLWQSYEQYF. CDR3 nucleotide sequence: TGCGCCAGCAGCTTGTGGCAGAGCTACGAGCAGTACTTC.

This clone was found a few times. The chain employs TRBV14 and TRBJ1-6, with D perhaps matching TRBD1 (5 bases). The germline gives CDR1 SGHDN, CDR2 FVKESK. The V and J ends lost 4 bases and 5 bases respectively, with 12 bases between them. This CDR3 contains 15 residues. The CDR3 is CASSPTQGNNSPLHF. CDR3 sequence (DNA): TGTGCCAGCAGCCCCACCCAGGGTAATAATTCACCCCTCCACTTT. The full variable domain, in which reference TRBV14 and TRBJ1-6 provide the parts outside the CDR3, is EAGVTQFPSHSVIEKGQTVTLRCDPISGHDNLYWYRRVMGKEIKFLLHFVKESKQDESGMPNNRFLAERTGGTYSTLKVQPAELEDSGVYFCASSPTQGNNSPLHFGNGTRLTVT.